The 21 T cell receptor beta chains below come from one sample, sequenced in a study of blood T cell repertoires in COVID-19. The table came from immunoSEQ multiplex PCR; TCRdb's copy has only in-frame clones and leaves some out. The table records fewer than 100,000 clones, roughly 83% of them present only once. Specimen: peripheral blood. The receptors were sampled from a human donor in a cohort sampled during active COVID-19.

This sequence joins TRBV6-1 and TRBJ2-6; the D is unclear. Trimming shortened V by 2 bases and J by 4 bases, and 6 bases separated the two germline ends. Germline CDR1 reads MNHNS; CDR2 reads SASEGT. The CDR3 has 14 residues. The CDR3 region is CASSEWLGANVLTF. The CDR3 coding sequence is TGTGCCAGCAGTGAATGGCTGGGGGCCAACGTCCTGACTTTC.

This clone was picked up a small number of times. J is TRBJ2-7 and V is TRBV9; D remains unclear. V lost 0 bases, J lost 2 bases, and 9 bases lay in between. This CDR3 contains 14 residues. The V gene's germline CDR1 is SGDLS and CDR2 YYNGEE. The CDR3 spells CASSVGDTTYEQYF. CDR3 DNA: TGTGCCAGCAGCGTAGGAGACACCACCTACGAGCAGTACTTC.

This chain links TRBV5-1 with TRBJ2-2; 13 nucleotides line up with TRBD2. V lost 1 base and J lost 3; bases outside the gene matches: 9. CDR1 SGHRS and CDR2 YFSETQ come from the germline V gene. The CDR3 runs to 19 residues. The CDR3 here is CASSLIGLAGAAYTGELFF. In DNA, the CDR3 is TGCGCCAGCAGCTTGATCGGACTAGCGGGAGCTGCGTACACCGGGGAGCTGTTTTTT. Filled out from reference TRBV5-1 and TRBJ2-2, the complete variable domain reads KAGVTQTPRYLIKTRGQQVTLSCSPISGHRSVSWYQQTPGQGLQFLFEYFSETQRNKGNFPGRFSGRQFSNSRSEMNVSTLELGDSALYLCASSLIGLAGAAYTGELFFGEGSRLTVL.

This clone was seen ten or more times. The chain joins TRBV29-1 to TRBJ2-7; D perhaps matches TRBD2 (5 bases). This CDR3 contains 14 residues. V was pared by 6 bases and J by 6 bases, with 21 bases between. Germline assignment: CDR1 SQVTM and CDR2 ANQGSEA. CDR3 sequence (DNA): TGCAGCGTCCAAAGCGGCGAAATCCGGGGCGAGCAGTACTTC. Amino acid sequence: CSVQSGEIRGEQYF.

J is TRBJ1-1 and V is TRBV18, with TRBD1 matching over 8 bases. After removal of 6 bases from V and 8 bases from J, the junction contained 8 bases not matched to a gene. The CDR3 contains 13 residues. Germline CDR1 and CDR2: KGHSH and LQKENI. The CDR3: CASSRDRTQEAFF. The CDR3 DNA sequence: TGTGCCAGCTCTCGGGACAGGACCCAAGAAGCTTTCTTT.

This rearrangement joins TRBV19 to TRBJ2-7; 8 bases align to TRBD2. With 5 bases clipped from V and 2 bases from J, the junction kept 11 bases outside the gene matches. Germline-derived CDR1 and CDR2 are LNHDA and SQIVND (reference sequence). The CDR3 consists of 16 residues. In DNA form, the CDR3 reads TGTGCCAGTAGTGATCTCGGCGGGAGGACGCCCTACGAGCAGTACTTC. Translating it yields CASSDLGGRTPYEQYF.

This clone was observed at least ten times. The V and J genes are TRBV11-2 and TRBJ1-5; TRBD1 matches 7 bases. The ends lost 1 base at V and 9 bases at J; junction bases unmatched: 3. This CDR3 comprises 13 residues. The V gene's germline CDR1 is SGHAT and CDR2 FQNNGV. CDR3 in DNA: TGTGCCAGCAGCTTAGGACAGGGAATGCCCCAGCATTTT. It codes for CASSLGQGMPQHF.

The V and J genes are TRBV18 and TRBJ1-5; 7 bases are a match to TRBD1. After removal of 3 bases from V and 6 bases from J, the junction contained 5 bases not matched to a gene. This CDR3 region has 14 residues. The V gene's germline CDR1 is KGHSH and CDR2 LQKENI. Here the CDR3 reads CASSPTGVVQPQHF. CDR3 sequence (DNA): TGTGCCAGCTCACCTACAGGGGTGGTTCAGCCCCAGCATTTT. The complete variable domain, with remaining parts taken from reference TRBV18 and TRBJ1-5, reads NAGVMQNPRHLVRRRGQEARLRCSPMKGHSHVYWYRQLPEEGLKFMVYLQKENIIDESGMPKERFSAEFPKEGPSILRIQQVVRGDSAAYFCASSPTGVVQPQHFGDGTRLSIL.

The chain is built from TRBV9 and TRBJ2-5; a weak D match, TRBD1 (6 bases). CDR1 is SGDLS and CDR2 is YYNGEE in the germline V gene. V was clipped by 0 bases and J by 5 bases, with 11 bases between them. The CDR3 runs 14 residues. The CDR3, as DNA: TGTGCCAGCAGCGTAGGGTCAGGGGTGGAGACCCAGTACTTC. Protein product: CASSVGSGVETQYF.

This clone came up once. The genes are TRBV19 and TRBJ1-5; 10 bases match TRBD1. The V gene end was trimmed by 4 bases and the J gene end by 6 bases; junction bases not matched to a gene: 3. This CDR3 is built from 14 residues. Germline V gives CDR1 LNHDA, CDR2 SQIVND (reference sequence). The CDR3 is CASSTTGGFQPQHF. As DNA, the CDR3 is TGTGCCAGTAGTACGACAGGGGGCTTTCAGCCCCAGCATTTT. The whole variable domain, remainder taken from reference TRBV19 and TRBJ1-5, is DGGITQSPKYLFRKEGQNVTLSCEQNLNHDAMYWYRQDPGQGLRLIYYSQIVNDFQKGDIAEGYSVSREKKESFPLTVTSAQKNPTAFYLCASSTTGGFQPQHFGDGTRLSIL.

The chain joins TRBV6-5 to TRBJ2-3; D might be TRBD2 (7 bases). The CDR3 has 15 amino acids. Germline V gives CDR1 MNHEY, CDR2 SVGAGI. Trimming took off 6 bases at V and 5 bases at J, with 18 bases between the two ends. The CDR3 nucleotides are TGTGCCAGCAGCGCGAGGGGGGGGAGTGGAGATACGCAGTATTTT. Amino acid sequence: CASSARGGSGDTQYF.

This clone was counted many times. The J gene is TRBJ2-3, the V gene TRBV4-2, with 9 bases aligning to TRBD1. Germline trimming cut 1 base from V and 5 bases from J; bases unmatched to any gene: 13. This CDR3 is built from 18 residues. Looked up from germline, CDR1 is LGHNA and CDR2 is YNFKEQ. CDR3 sequence: CASSQVDRGEFMRDTQYF. The CDR3 DNA reads as TGTGCCAGCAGCCAAGTGGACAGGGGAGAATTTATGCGAGATACGCAGTATTTT.

This sequence joins TRBV6-5 and TRBJ2-2; TRBD2 matches 7 bases. Germline CDR1 and CDR2: MNHEY and SVGAGI. The CDR3 is made up of 16 amino acids. The V segment lost 1 base and the J segment 5 bases; nucleotides outside the gene matches: 7. The CDR3 DNA follows: TGTGCCAGCAGTTACTTAAGCTCTAGCGGTACCGGGGAGCTGTTTTTT. Amino acid sequence: CASSYLSSSGTGELFF.

The chain combines TRBV27 with TRBJ2-5; TRBD2 aligns across 16 bases. CDR1 and CDR2 from the germline V gene are MNHEY and SMNVEV (reference sequence). V gave up 7 bases and J gave up 5 bases; unmatched junction bases: 7. The CDR3 runs to 16 residues. The CDR3 reads CASKGLAGGPGETQYF. CDR3 in DNA: TGTGCCAGCAAGGGACTAGCGGGAGGGCCGGGTGAGACCCAGTACTTC.

The chain employs TRBV11-1 and TRBJ1-2; tentative D call: TRBD1 (5 bases). CDR1 and CDR2 from the germline V gene are SGHAT and FQDESV (reference sequence). Trimming removed 4 bases at V and 5 bases at J, with 11 bases between. This CDR3 is 13 amino acids long. CDR3 in DNA: TGTGCCAGCAGCTCTCAGGGATTTTATGGCTACACCTTC. It specifies CASSSQGFYGYTF. Using reference TRBV11-1 and TRBJ1-2 for the parts outside the CDR3, the full variable domain is EAEVAQSPRYKITEKSQAVAFWCDPISGHATLYWYRQILGQGPELLVQFQDESVVDDSQLPKDRFSAERLKGVDSTLKIQPAELGDSAMYLCASSSQGFYGYTFGSGTRLTVV.

The chain joins TRBV18 to TRBJ2-2; 7 bases are a match to TRBD1. Germline V gene lookup returns CDR1 KGHSH and CDR2 LQKENI. V shed 3 bases and J 0 bases; nucleotides not matched to a gene: 4. The CDR3 length is 16 residues. CDR3 sequence reads: CASSPRQGSNTGELFF. CDR3 bases: TGTGCCAGCTCACCCCGACAGGGATCGAACACCGGGGAGCTGTTTTTT.

V and J are TRBV2 and TRBJ2-3; 14 positions match TRBD2. In germline, CDR1 is SNHLY, CDR2 FYNNEI. CDR3 size: 16 residues. After removal of 9 bases from V and 4 bases from J, the junction contained 9 bases not matched to a gene. The CDR3 sequence: CASTGTSGSPPDTQYF. The CDR3 nucleotides are TGTGCCAGTACCGGGACTAGCGGGAGCCCGCCAGATACGCAGTATTTT.

This clone appeared a single time. The chain recombines TRBV19 with TRBJ2-5, with a possible D match to TRBD2 (5 bases). The CDR3 has 15 residues. V was shortened by 3 bases and J by 4 bases, with 15 bases between the two germline ends. Per the germline V gene, CDR1 is LNHDA and CDR2 is SQIVND (reference sequence). CDR3 in DNA: TGTGCCAGTAGTATGACAACTAGTACCGGAGAGACCCAGTACTTC. Encoded protein: CASSMTTSTGETQYF.

This clone was recorded at least ten times. One end of the junction is discordant with germline, which a read error may explain. The V and J genes are TRBV7-7 and TRBJ2-6; 9 bases fit TRBD2. This CDR3 is built from 17 residues. Germline CDR1 reads SSHAT; CDR2 reads FNYEAQ (reference sequence). The CDR3 bases are TGTGCTAGCAGCCTAGGGAGCGGGAGGTCAGGGGCCAACGTCCTGACTTTC. It encodes CASSLGSGRSGANVLTF. The variable domain in full, with the rest retrieved from reference TRBV7-7 and TRBJ2-6, is GAGVSQSPRYKVTKRGQDVTLRCDPISSHATLYWYQQALGQGPEFLTYFNYEAQPDKSGLPSDRFSAERPEGSISTLTIQRTEQRDSAMYRCASSLGSGRSGANVLTFGAGSRLTVL.

The rearrangement links TRBV5-1 to TRBJ2-3; 9 bases map to TRBD2. Germline trimming cut 4 bases from V and 5 bases from J; bases unmatched to any gene: 8. CDR1 SGHRS and CDR2 YFSETQ come from the germline V gene. This CDR3 is 15 amino acids long. CDR3 protein: CASSLSREGGDTQYF. The CDR3 nucleotides are TGCGCCAGCAGCCTTTCGCGGGAGGGAGGAGATACGCAGTATTTT. Full variable domain (rest looked up from reference TRBV5-1 and TRBJ2-3): KAGVTQTPRYLIKTRGQQVTLSCSPISGHRSVSWYQQTPGQGLQFLFEYFSETQRNKGNFPGRFSGRQFSNSRSEMNVSTLELGDSALYLCASSLSREGGDTQYFGPGTRLTVL.

V gene TRBV3-1 (or the pseudogene TRBV3-2) combines with J gene TRBJ2-4, with D possibly being TRBD2 (6 bases). The CDR3 runs to 14 residues. Germline lookup yields CDR1 LGHDT and CDR2 YNNKEL (reference sequence). The V end lost 4 bases, the J end lost 3 bases, and 10 bases lay between the germline ends. The CDR3 protein is CASSLAGGKNIQYF. In nucleotides, the CDR3 is TGTGCCAGCAGCCTGGCCGGGGGCAAAAACATTCAGTACTTC.